One sample yielded the 21 T cell receptor beta chains listed below, sequenced in a study of cytomegalovirus exposure and HLA in healthy donors (dated by TCRdb to about 2017). Libraries were built with the immunoSEQ multiplex PCR assay. For the multiplex PCR, a mixture combining 60 forward primers for TCR Vbeta segments and 13 reverse primers for TCR Jbeta segments was used. This is the immuneACCESS table as TCRdb keeps it, with only in-frame sequences that have V and J called. A part of the clones is gone; compared with another copy, unresolved V genes explain less than half, and the rest is unexplained. The sample table contains 200,000 to 250,000 clones; only one count was recorded for 82% of them. The leading ten clones occupy around 5.4% of the sample. Sequencing used PBMCs. These receptors came from a middle-aged woman in good health and CMV-seropositive.

The CDR3 is CASSPDGFQETQYF. DNA of the CDR3: TGTGCCAGCAGCCCCGACGGGTTCCAAGAGACCCAGTACTTC. The chain recombines TRBV5-4 with TRBJ2-5; D uncertain. The length of the CDR3 is 14 residues. Deletions cut 4 bases from V and 1 base from J, with 11 bases between. Germline CDR1 is SGHNT and CDR2 is YYREEE (reference sequence).

V usage is TRBV7-3 and J usage is TRBJ1-1, with D unclear. Trimming shortened V by 2 bases and J by 4 bases, and 8 bases separated the two germline ends. The V gene's germline CDR1 is SGHTA and CDR2 FQGTGA. The CDR3 runs 13 residues. The CDR3 DNA reads TGTGCCAGCAGCTTACATGTGAGCACTGAAGCTTTCTTT. Amino acids: CASSLHVSTEAFF.

V usage is TRBV27 and J usage is TRBJ1-1, with 10 bases that match TRBD1. V lost 8 bases, J lost 6 bases, and 9 bases stayed unmatched. The CDR3 contains 14 residues. The V gene's germline CDR1 is MNHEY and CDR2 SMNVEV (reference sequence). For the CDR3, the DNA is TGTGCCAGCCACACCCGGGACAGGGGCTCTGAAGCTTTCTTT. Protein product: CASHTRDRGSEAFF.

CDR3 in DNA: TGTGCCAGCAGCTTATCCGGGGTTTACAATGAGCAGTTCTTC. Its translation is CASSLSGVYNEQFF. The J gene is TRBJ2-1, the V gene TRBV11-2, with TRBD2 as a possible D gene (5 bases). CDR3 length: 14 amino acids. The germline V gene has CDR1 SGHAT and CDR2 FQNNGV. V gave up 2 bases and J gave up 4 bases, with 9 bases separating them.

The CDR3 coding sequence is TGTGCCAGCAGCTTGACTTTAACCACATCTGAAGCTTTCTTT. Amino acids: CASSLTLTTSEAFF. This rearrangement joins TRBV7-3 to TRBJ1-1; D gene ambiguous. Trimming took 3 bases from V and 6 from J, leaving 14 bases between them. Germline CDR1 is SGHTA and CDR2 is FQGTGA. The length of the CDR3 is 14 residues.

This clone was counted only a few times. The chain carries TRBV9 and TRBJ1-5; a weak D match, TRBD1 (6 bases). Germline CDR1 SGDLS, CDR2 YYNGEE. V gave up 4 bases and J gave up 4 bases, with 12 bases separating them. The CDR3 totals 14 residues. The chain's CDR3 is CASSRGGGNQPQHF. The CDR3 DNA is TGTGCCAGCAGCAGGGGAGGGGGGAATCAGCCCCAGCATTTT.

The rearrangement joins TRBV2 to TRBJ1-6; possibly TRBD1 for D (6 bases). Germline CDR1 SNHLY, CDR2 FYNNEI. V lost 6 bases and J lost 7, with 13 bases in between. The CDR3 spans 14 residues. The chain's CDR3 is CASRDDRINSPLHF. DNA for the CDR3: TGTGCCAGCAGGGACGACAGGATCAATTCACCCCTCCACTTT.

This clone has only a few counts. The chain recombines TRBV10-1 with TRBJ1-1; 10 bases line up with TRBD1. Germline V gene data show CDR1 as WNHNN and CDR2 as SYGVQD (reference sequence). The length of the CDR3 is 15 residues. J was trimmed by 3 bases and V by 8 bases; bases with no gene match: 9. CDR3 sequence reads: CASGSTGTGDTEAFF. In DNA, the CDR3 is TGCGCCAGCGGTTCCACCGGGACAGGGGACACTGAAGCTTTCTTT.

V is TRBV7-2 and J is TRBJ2-2; 9 bases align to TRBD1. This CDR3 comprises 16 residues. Germline V gene sequence: CDR1 SGHTA, CDR2 FQGNSA. V lost 2 bases, J lost 4 bases, and 5 bases stayed unmatched. The CDR3 DNA is TGTGCCAGCAGCTTATGGGGACAGGGCGTCACCGGGGAGCTGTTTTTT. This translates into CASSLWGQGVTGELFF.

The chain joins TRBV7-2 to TRBJ1-1; D might be TRBD1 (6 bases). In germline, CDR1 is SGHTA, CDR2 FQGNSA. V dropped 3 bases and J dropped 4 bases, with 12 bases sitting between them. The CDR3 extends over 14 amino acids. CDR3 DNA: TGTGCCAGCAGCTTTCACGGACAGTCCACTGAAGCTTTCTTT. Residues: CASSFHGQSTEAFF. Combining the CDR3 with reference TRBV7-2 and TRBJ1-1 gives the whole variable domain GAGVSQSPSNKVTEKGKDVELRCDPISGHTALYWYRQSLGQGLEFLIYFQGNSAPDKSGLPSDRFSAERTGGSVSTLTIQRTQQEDSAVYLCASSFHGQSTEAFFGQGTRLTVV.

The rearrangement links TRBV4-1 to TRBJ1-4, with 10 bases lining up with TRBD1. V was clipped by 6 bases and J by 2 bases; unmatched bases: 12. This CDR3 is 18 amino acids long. Germline CDR1 and CDR2: MGHRA and YSYEKL. The CDR3 sequence: CASRRTTGQGSTNEKLFF. The CDR3 nucleotides read TGCGCCAGCAGAAGGACAACGGGACAGGGGTCCACTAATGAAAAACTGTTTTTT.

This clone was seen once. V usage is TRBV9 and J usage is TRBJ2-5; 7 nucleotides match TRBD1. Germline V CDR1 and CDR2: SGDLS, YYNGEE. The V gene end was trimmed by 4 bases and the J gene end by 5 bases; junction bases not matched to a gene: 11. This CDR3 is built from 15 residues. CDR3 sequence reads: CASSPRDSVWETQYF. As DNA, the CDR3 is TGTGCCAGCAGCCCCCGGGACAGCGTCTGGGAGACCCAGTACTTC. Full variable domain (outside the CDR3, taken from reference TRBV9 and TRBJ2-5): DSGVTQTPKHLITATGQRVTLRCSPRSGDLSVYWYQQSLDQGLQFLIQYYNGEERAKGNILERFSAQQFPDLHSELNLSSLELGDSALYFCASSPRDSVWETQYFGPGTRLLVL.

The CDR3 reads CATSRGTGGEQYF. The CDR3 coding sequence is TGTGCCACCAGCAGAGGGACCGGGGGGGAGCAGTACTTC. The chain carries TRBV15 and TRBJ2-7; 7 nucleotides line up with TRBD2. Germline V gives CDR1 LNHNV, CDR2 YYDKDF (reference sequence). V shed 1 base, J shed 7 bases, and the junction held 4 bases outside the gene matches. This CDR3 contains 13 residues.

Written as DNA, the CDR3 is TGTGCCAGCAGCCCCTACGGACAGGAAGCCGAGCAGTACTTC. Its translation is CASSPYGQEAEQYF. The chain joins TRBV13 to TRBJ2-7, with 7 bases fitting TRBD1. The germline gives CDR1 PRHDT, CDR2 FYEKMQ (reference sequence). There are 14 residues in the CDR3. V trimming: 5 bases; J trimming: 6 bases; junction bases outside the gene matches: 10.

Details on this clone: This sample also contains other DNA sequences that code for the same CDR3. The V and J genes are TRBV6-5 and TRBJ1-2; 7 nucleotides match TRBD1. CDR1 and CDR2 from the germline V gene are MNHEY and SVGAGI. J was trimmed by 0 bases and V by 5 bases; bases with no gene match: 3. The CDR3 sequence is 14 residues long. The CDR3 DNA reads as TGTGCCAGCAGTAGGGACAGCTCTAACTATGGCTACACCTTC. It yields the protein CASSRDSSNYGYTF.

The gene calls are TRBV7-2 and TRBJ2-5, with TRBD2 matching over 9 bases. J lost 4 bases, V lost 4 bases, and 7 bases had no gene match. This CDR3 has 15 residues. CDR1 and CDR2 from the germline V gene are SGHTA and FQGNSA. The CDR3 nucleotides are TGTGCCAGCAGCTATAATAGCGGGGGAGGAGAGACCCAGTACTTC. Its protein product is CASSYNSGGGETQYF.

As regards this clone: Relative to the germline gene, one junction end is altered; a read error may explain this. This CDR3 reads CATSRGTQGYNEQFF. CDR3 DNA: TGTGCCACCAGTCGCGGGACTCAAGGTTACAATGAGCAGTTCTTC. The rearrangement uses TRBV6-1 and TRBJ2-1; possible D gene TRBD2, 6 bases. Germline V gives CDR1 MNHNS, CDR2 SASEGT. This CDR3 is built from 15 residues.

The chain has TRBV30 and TRBJ2-7, with TRBD2 identical over 7 bases. Germline CDR1 is GTSNPN and CDR2 is SVGIG (reference sequence). The CDR3 loop spans 12 amino acids. Trimming cost V 3 bases and J 5 bases; bases outside gene matches: 4. Written as DNA, the CDR3 is TGTGCCTGGAGAAGGACTAGTAACGAGCAGTACTTC. It translates to CAWRRTSNEQYF.

The chain couples TRBV5-1 to TRBJ1-1; D call uncertain. Germline V lookup: CDR1 SGHRS, CDR2 YFSETQ. The CDR3 contains 13 residues. V was pared by 0 bases and J by 7 bases, with 10 bases between. CDR3 protein: CASSLVEYSEAFF. CDR3 nucleotides: TGCGCCAGCAGCTTGGTTGAATACAGTGAAGCTTTCTTT.

V gene TRBV10-3 combines with J gene TRBJ2-2; the D gene is possibly TRBD1 (6 bases). The germline V gene encodes CDR1 ENHRY and CDR2 SYGVKD. The CDR3 spans 16 residues. Trimming pared 4 bases from V and 2 bases from J, leaving 14 bases between. CDR3 in amino acids: CAISVSGTTNTGELFF. The CDR3 coding sequence is TGTGCCATCAGTGTTTCCGGGACAACAAACACCGGGGAGCTGTTTTTT.

V is TRBV7-8 and J is TRBJ2-3; 7 bases match TRBD2. This CDR3 is 12 amino acids long. Trimming removed 1 base from V and 10 bases from J; junction bases left unmatched: 2. Germline V gene data show CDR1 as SGHVS and CDR2 as FQNEAQ. The CDR3, as DNA: TGTGCCAGCAGCTTAGGGGACTACCCGCAGTATTTT. It codes for CASSLGDYPQYF.